This T cell receptor (beta chain) was recovered during a study of T cells in Graves' hyperthyroidism and ophthalmopathy. General study results and limits: Ophthalmopathy, as predicted by the model, came a median roughly 6.8 months after the prediction.

Patients with uncontrolled infections, other autoimmune diseases, pregnancy or lactation were excluded. The diagnoses drew upon clinical symptoms, serum thyroxine and TRAb, thyroid ultrasound and orbital computed tomography. Many counts were recorded for this clonotype. The antigen is undetermined. The CDR3 is 18 residues long. CDR1 is LGHNA, CDR2 YSLEER, per germline. V shed 1 base and J shed 7 bases, with 22 bases lying between them. Amplified regions were TCR beta CDR3 sequences from RNA transcripts. The HTBI primer set drove a first-round RT-PCR of the TCR CDR3. In TCRdb, the multiplex PCR reads were re-called with MiXCR into one record per CDR3 protein. The data show 610,000 or so distinct CDR3 sequences, with more than 45% seen just once and around 8% held by the top ten.

The specimen sequenced was peripheral blood or thyroid tissue (not recorded which). The V call is TRBV4-3, the J call TRBJ1-4; D may be TRBD1 (5 bases). The sequence was collected from a woman younger than 30 with Graves' hyperthyroidism. CDR3: CASSQGESGARTFEKLFF. In DNA, the CDR3 is TGCGCCAGCAGCCAAGGGGAGTCTGGGGCGCGGACTTTTGAAAAACTGTTTTTT.